The TCR beta chain under discussion was sequenced for a study of T cell clonality in common variable immunodeficiency. The study's findings and limits: Shared TCRbeta clones were fewer between CVID subjects than controls. What drives increased CVID clonality needs T cell subpopulation sequencing. Patient heterogeneity in the CVID cohort limited correlations between repertoire features and clinical complications.

Profiled with immunoSEQ multiplex PCR; TCRdb holds only in-frame clones, not every one. The sample shows 35,000 to 55,000 clones, none of them appearing just once. This clone was counted ten times or more. The antigen remains unidentified. Blood samples were heparinized, 5 to 8 ml per donor. This receptor was taken from a person aged 18 to 70 in good health. The sequenced material came from peripheral blood mononuclear cells.

The sequenced part of the CDR3 DNA is TGTGCCAGCAGCCCCTCCGGGGGGGACAGCTACAATGAG. It translates to CASSPSGGDSYNE. The whole CDR3 region reads CASSPSGGDSYNEQFF. The V gene is TRBV7-3, the J gene TRBJ2-1, with D tentatively TRBD2 (8 bases). The read is 3 residues too short to cover the CDR3 end, so that end is filled in from the germline J gene. CDR3 length equals 16 residues. Trimming cost V 5 bases and J 3 bases, with 17 bases left between them. Germline V gene data show CDR1 as SGHTA and CDR2 as FQGTGA.